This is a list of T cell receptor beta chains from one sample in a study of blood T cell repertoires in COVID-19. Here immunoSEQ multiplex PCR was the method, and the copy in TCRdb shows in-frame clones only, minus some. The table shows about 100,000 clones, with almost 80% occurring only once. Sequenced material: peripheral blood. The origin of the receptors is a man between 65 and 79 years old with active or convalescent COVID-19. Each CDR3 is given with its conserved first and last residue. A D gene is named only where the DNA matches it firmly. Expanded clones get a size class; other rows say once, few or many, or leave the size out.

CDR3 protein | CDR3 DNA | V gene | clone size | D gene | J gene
CASSPPSGLYEQYF | TGTGCCAGCAGTCCTCCTAGCGGCCTCTACGAGCAGTACTTC | TRBV27 | few | TRBD2 | TRBJ2-7
CASSSGGFYGYTF | TGTGCCAGCAGTTCCGGCGGCTTCTATGGCTACACCTTC | TRBV6-2/TRBV6-3 | NA | NA | TRBJ1-2
CASSGNQGGTEAFF | TGCGCCAGCAGCGGGAATCAGGGCGGCACTGAAGCTTTCTTT | TRBV5-1 | few | NA | TRBJ1-1
CASSSGLDEQYF | TGCGCCAGCAGCTCGGGACTTGACGAGCAGTACTTC | TRBV5-1 | NA | NA | TRBJ2-7
CATNLSDQPQHF | TGTGCCACCAATCTGAGCGATCAGCCCCAGCATTTT | TRBV24-1 | NA | NA | TRBJ1-5
CASSHSSEDWAQYF | TGTGCCAGCAGCCATTCTAGCGAAGATTGGGCGCAGTATTTT | TRBV5-5 | NA | NA | TRBJ2-3
CASSLGGPYPQETQYF | TGTGCCAGCAGCTTGGGGGGGCCGTACCCTCAAGAGACCCAGTACTTC | TRBV5-6 | NA | NA | TRBJ2-5
CASSIPRGWETQYF | TGTGCCAGCAGTATACCCCGAGGATGGGAGACCCAGTACTTC | TRBV28 | NA | NA | TRBJ2-5
CASSLALRSSDTQYF | TGTGCCAGCAGCTTAGCGCTACGGAGCTCAGATACGCAGTATTTT | TRBV7-2 | NA | NA | TRBJ2-3
CASSGGQGSSPLHF | TGCGCCAGCAGCGGTGGACAGGGAAGTTCACCCCTCCACTTT | TRBV5-1 | NA | TRBD1 | TRBJ1-6
CASSLGVGLAPSEQYF | TGTGCCAGCAGCTTAGGGGTGGGACTAGCGCCGTCAGAGCAGTACTTC | TRBV11-2 | NA | TRBD2 | TRBJ2-7
CATSRYITGTGELFF | TGTGCCACCAGCAGATATATTACAGGCACCGGGGAGCTGTTTTTT | TRBV15 | NA | NA | TRBJ2-2
CSAADGNTIYF | TGCAGTGCCGCGGATGGAAACACCATATATTTT | TRBV20-1 | NA | NA | TRBJ1-3
CASRDFSSYNEQFF | TGTGCCAGCAGGGACTTTAGCTCCTACAATGAGCAGTTCTTC | TRBV6-5 | once | NA | TRBJ2-1
CASSQDRRTSFNNEQFF | TGTGCCAGCAGCCAAGATAGGCGGACTAGCTTTAACAATGAGCAGTTCTTC | TRBV14 | NA | TRBD2 | TRBJ2-1
CASSEWGQGSSPLHF | TGTGCCAGCAGTGAGTGGGGACAGGGGTCTTCACCCCTCCACTTT | TRBV2 | NA | TRBD1 | TRBJ1-6
CASSKGGTGGEDEQYF | TGTGCCAGCAGCAAAGGGGGGACAGGGGGCGAGGACGAGCAGTACTTC | TRBV21-1 | NA | NA | TRBJ2-7
CASSEGYRGKNIQYF | TGTGCCAGCAGTGAAGGATACAGGGGCAAAAACATTCAGTACTTC | TRBV2 | NA | TRBD1 | TRBJ2-4
CSGRDTNSYEQYF | TGCAGCGGCCGGGACACCAACTCCTACGAGCAGTACTTC | TRBV29-1 | NA | NA | TRBJ2-7
CASSIDLRREWYNEQFF | TGTGCCAGTAGTATAGATCTTAGGAGGGAATGGTACAATGAGCAGTTCTTC | TRBV19 | NA | NA | TRBJ2-1
CASRLGGQETQYF | TGTGCCAGCAGATTAGGCGGACAAGAGACCCAGTACTTC | TRBV3-1/TRBV3-2 | once | NA | TRBJ2-5
CAWSATWRGGPILTTGELFF | TGTGCCTGGAGTGCTACGTGGCGGGGGGGCCCCATATTAACTACCGGGGAGCTGTTTTTT | TRBV30 | NA | TRBD2 | TRBJ2-2
CASSTAGTGGYTF | TGTGCCAGCAGTACCGCCGGGACAGGGGGCTACACCTTC | TRBV27 | NA | TRBD1 | TRBJ1-2
CASSTDGSTGELFF | TGTGCCAGCTCGACAGACGGGAGCACCGGGGAGCTGTTTTTT | TRBV18 | NA | NA | TRBJ2-2
CASSSHSFGGYTF | TGTGCCAGTAGTTCCCACTCGTTCGGGGGCTACACCTTC | TRBV19 | NA | NA | TRBJ1-2
CASSEVHETRAEAFF | TGTGCCAGCAGTGAAGTTCACGAAACGAGGGCTGAAGCTTTCTTT | TRBV6-1 | NA | NA | TRBJ1-1
CASSQNPINEKLFF | TGTGCCAGCAGCCAGAACCCCATTAATGAAAAACTGTTTTTT | TRBV7-2 | NA | NA | TRBJ1-4
CASSPRQGGKLFF | TGTGCCAGCAGTCCTCGACAGGGTGGAAAACTGTTTTTT | TRBV12-3/TRBV12-4 | NA | TRBD1 | TRBJ1-4
CASSSGFEQYF | TGTGCCAGCAGTTCGGGGTTCGAGCAGTACTTC | TRBV12-3/TRBV12-4 | NA | NA | TRBJ2-7
CASSEVASNQPQHF | TGTGCCAGCAGTGAAGTAGCAAGCAATCAGCCCCAGCATTTT | TRBV6-1 | NA | NA | TRBJ1-5
CASSSPSASYNEQFF | TGTGCCAGCAGCTCCCCTAGCGCATCCTACAATGAGCAGTTCTTC | TRBV5-4 | few | NA | TRBJ2-1
CASSRGQAFQDEAFF | TGTGCCAGCAGCCGGGGACAGGCTTTTCAAGATGAGGCTTTCTTT | TRBV7-9 | NA | TRBD1 | TRBJ1-1
CASSSLAGGTNEQFF | TGTGCCAGCAGCTCACTAGCGGGGGGGACGAATGAGCAGTTCTTC | TRBV25-1 | NA | TRBD2 | TRBJ2-1
CASRSPTTDTQYF | TGTGCCAGCAGGAGCCCCACCACAGATACGCAGTATTTT | TRBV3-1/TRBV3-2 | NA | NA | TRBJ2-3
CAWSLAGYNEQFF | TGTGCCTGGTCCTTAGCGGGATACAATGAGCAGTTCTTC | TRBV30 | NA | TRBD2 | TRBJ2-1
CASGSGTASNQPQHF | TGTGCTAGTGGTTCGGGGACAGCGAGCAATCAGCCCCAGCATTTT | TRBV12-5 | many | TRBD1 | TRBJ1-5
CASSREVSYTEAFF | TGTGCCAGCAGCCGTGAGGTATCGTACACTGAAGCTTTCTTT | TRBV7-2 | NA | NA | TRBJ1-1
CATSRTGATGELFF | TGTGCCACCAGCAGGACAGGGGCAACCGGGGAGCTGTTTTTT | TRBV24-1 | NA | TRBD1 | TRBJ2-2
CASSTQGVAKPQHF | TGTGCCAGCAGCACACAGGGGGTGGCGAAGCCCCAGCATTTT | TRBV3-1/TRBV3-2 | NA | TRBD1 | TRBJ1-5
CASSKAPGQGAENTIYF | TGTGCCAGCAGCAAAGCCCCGGGACAGGGGGCAGAAAACACCATATATTTT | TRBV21-1 | once | NA | TRBJ1-3
CASTRGTSGFPDTQYF | TGTGCCAGCACCAGAGGGACTAGCGGGTTTCCAGATACGCAGTATTTT | TRBV6-6 | NA | TRBD2 | TRBJ2-3
CASSYWSGTGELFF | TGTGCCAGCAGTTACTGGTCGGGCACCGGGGAGCTGTTTTTT | TRBV6-2/TRBV6-3 | NA | NA | TRBJ2-2
CASSQLPGGATGELFF | TGTGCCAGCAGCCAACTTCCCGGGGGAGCCACCGGGGAGCTGTTTTTT | TRBV14 | NA | NA | TRBJ2-2
CASSWRLGRGYQETQYF | TGTGCCAGCAGTTGGAGACTGGGGCGGGGGTACCAAGAGACCCAGTACTTC | TRBV27 | medium-sized | TRBD2 | TRBJ2-5